The rows below give T cell receptor beta chains drawn from one sample of a study of vaccination effects on CD4 cells after COVID-19. The antigens these receptors bind are not known. The method was immunoSEQ multiplex PCR; TCRdb's version includes in-frame clones alone and lacks a portion of them. The sample has 45,000 or so clones; about 74% are singletons. The material was CD4+ T cells from PBMCs cultured without peptide, obtained before COVID-19 vaccination. These receptor sequences come from a human donor who had a prior SARS-CoV-2 infection. The CDR3 runs from the conserved cysteine through the conserved F or W. Fields, in order: CDR3 protein, CDR3 DNA, D gene, clone size, J gene, V gene. The D gene is left open where the match is weak. Clone size is not always given. Where it is, it says once, few, many or a class for expanded clones.

CDR3 protein: CASSQWTGERETQYF; CDR3 DNA: TGTGCCAGCAGCCAGTGGACAGGGGAGAGAGAGACCCAGTACTTC; D gene: TRBD1; clone size: .; J gene: TRBJ2-5; V gene: TRBV3-1/TRBV3-2
CDR3 protein: CASSSGTGGLYGYTF; CDR3 DNA: TGTGCCAGCAGTTCGGGGACAGGGGGCCTCTATGGCTACACCTTC; D gene: TRBD1; clone size: .; J gene: TRBJ1-2; V gene: TRBV28
CDR3 protein: CASSLGAAGVSDTQYF; CDR3 DNA: TGTGCCAGCAGCTTAGGGGCTGCGGGAGTATCGGATACGCAGTATTTT; D gene: TRBD2; clone size: .; J gene: TRBJ2-3; V gene: TRBV7-6
CDR3 protein: CASSLAGHRSEKLFF; CDR3 DNA: TGCGCCAGCAGCTTGGCGGGGCATAGGAGTGAAAAACTGTTTTTT; D gene: .; clone size: .; J gene: TRBJ1-4; V gene: TRBV5-1
CDR3 protein: CASSSRLAGGLEQYF; CDR3 DNA: TGTGCCAGCAGTTCAAGACTAGCGGGGGGCCTCGAGCAGTACTTC; D gene: TRBD2; clone size: .; J gene: TRBJ2-7; V gene: TRBV6-6
CDR3 protein: CASSQGSSTGSYEQYF; CDR3 DNA: TGTGCCAGCAGCCAAGGGTCGTCCACGGGGTCCTACGAGCAGTACTTC; D gene: .; clone size: .; J gene: TRBJ2-7; V gene: TRBV4-2
CDR3 protein: CASSLDRGSGANVLTF; CDR3 DNA: TGTGCCAGCAGCCTGGACAGGGGTTCAGGGGCCAACGTCCTGACTTTC; D gene: TRBD1; clone size: .; J gene: TRBJ2-6; V gene: TRBV2
CDR3 protein: CASSLALADWGLDEQFF; CDR3 DNA: TGCGCCAGCAGCTTGGCTCTAGCGGATTGGGGGTTGGATGAGCAGTTCTTC; D gene: TRBD2; clone size: .; J gene: TRBJ2-1; V gene: TRBV5-1
CDR3 protein: CASSFHRAKSPLHF; CDR3 DNA: TGTGCCAGCAGTTTTCACAGGGCCAAGTCACCCCTCCACTTT; D gene: .; clone size: once; J gene: TRBJ1-6; V gene: TRBV27
CDR3 protein: CASSAQPGLADEQYF; CDR3 DNA: TGTGCCAGCAGCGCCCAACCGGGACTAGCCGACGAGCAGTACTTC; D gene: TRBD2; clone size: .; J gene: TRBJ2-7; V gene: TRBV5-4
CDR3 protein: CASSEGGTVQETQYF; CDR3 DNA: TGTGCCAGCAGTGAAGGGGGGACAGTTCAAGAGACCCAGTACTTC; D gene: TRBD1; clone size: .; J gene: TRBJ2-5; V gene: TRBV6-1
CDR3 protein: CASSVASEGEQYF; CDR3 DNA: TGTGCCAGCAGCGTAGCATCGGAGGGCGAGCAGTACTTC; D gene: .; clone size: .; J gene: TRBJ2-7; V gene: TRBV9
CDR3 protein: CAWLFFTGATYEQYF; CDR3 DNA: TGTGCCTGGCTATTTTTCACGGGGGCGACCTACGAGCAGTACTTC; D gene: .; clone size: .; J gene: TRBJ2-7; V gene: TRBV30
CDR3 protein: CASSERTSGRPYEQYF; CDR3 DNA: TGTGCCAGCAGCGAAAGGACTAGCGGGAGGCCCTACGAGCAGTACTTC; D gene: TRBD2; clone size: .; J gene: TRBJ2-7; V gene: TRBV13
CDR3 protein: CASSRPARQGGTQYF; CDR3 DNA: TGTGCCAGCAGCAGGCCAGCCCGACAGGGCGGTACGCAGTATTTT; D gene: TRBD1; clone size: .; J gene: TRBJ2-3; V gene: TRBV6-6
CDR3 protein: CASSPEWAGGTEQYF; CDR3 DNA: TGTGCCAGCAGCCCAGAGTGGGCGGGGGGGACCGAGCAGTACTTC; D gene: TRBD2; clone size: .; J gene: TRBJ2-7; V gene: TRBV3-1/TRBV3-2
CDR3 protein: CASSPFPKDRVQSTGELFF; CDR3 DNA: TGCGCCAGCAGCCCGTTCCCCAAAGACAGGGTCCAGTCGACCGGGGAGCTGTTTTTT; D gene: TRBD1; clone size: .; J gene: TRBJ2-2; V gene: TRBV4-1
CDR3 protein: CASSLEGTDTQYF; CDR3 DNA: TGCGCCAGCAGCTTGGAGGGCACAGATACGCAGTATTTT; D gene: .; clone size: .; J gene: TRBJ2-3; V gene: TRBV5-1
CDR3 protein: CASSQRDRGSSVDNEQFF; CDR3 DNA: TGCGCCAGCAGCCAACGGGACAGGGGATCGTCGGTCGACAATGAGCAGTTCTTC; D gene: TRBD1; clone size: .; J gene: TRBJ2-1; V gene: TRBV4-1
CDR3 protein: CASSSRHRVGGYTF; CDR3 DNA: TGTGCCAGCAGCTCCCGGCACAGGGTCGGCGGCTACACCTTC; D gene: .; clone size: .; J gene: TRBJ1-2; V gene: TRBV7-8
CDR3 protein: CASGNGQPAETVGNTEAFF; CDR3 DNA: TGCGCCAGCGGAAATGGACAGCCGGCTGAGACGGTTGGGAACACTGAAGCTTTCTTT; D gene: .; clone size: once; J gene: TRBJ1-1; V gene: TRBV10-1
CDR3 protein: CASRLSGTGGLQPQHF; CDR3 DNA: TGTGCCAGCAGACTGTCCGGGACAGGGGGACTTCAGCCCCAGCATTTT; D gene: TRBD1; clone size: once; J gene: TRBJ1-5; V gene: TRBV6-6
CDR3 protein: CASQRGQGSGEQYF; CDR3 DNA: TGTGCCAGCCAACGGGGACAGGGGTCGGGAGAGCAGTACTTC; D gene: TRBD1; clone size: .; J gene: TRBJ2-7; V gene: TRBV6-5
CDR3 protein: CASSHAARGVGIDEQFF; CDR3 DNA: TGTGCCAGCAGCCACGCGGCGCGGGGAGTTGGGATTGATGAGCAGTTCTTC; D gene: .; clone size: .; J gene: TRBJ2-1; V gene: TRBV4-2
CDR3 protein: CASSVGLAGGDTQYF; CDR3 DNA: TGTGCCAGCAGCGTGGGACTAGCGGGAGGGGATACGCAGTATTTT; D gene: TRBD2; clone size: .; J gene: TRBJ2-3; V gene: TRBV6-4
CDR3 protein: CASSRLDLYNSPLHF; CDR3 DNA: TGTGCCAGCAGCCGACTGGACCTATATAATTCACCCCTCCACTTT; D gene: .; clone size: .; J gene: TRBJ1-6; V gene: TRBV5-6
CDR3 protein: CASSPFSGVTDTQYF; CDR3 DNA: TGTGCCAGCAGTCCGTTTAGCGGGGTCACAGATACGCAGTATTTT; D gene: TRBD2; clone size: once; J gene: TRBJ2-3; V gene: TRBV7-2
CDR3 protein: CASSPLYGGGTGSIEQYF; CDR3 DNA: TGTGCCAGCTCACCATTATATGGAGGGGGGACAGGGTCCATCGAGCAGTACTTC; D gene: TRBD1; clone size: .; J gene: TRBJ2-7; V gene: TRBV18
CDR3 protein: CASSQAGTFGNTIYF; CDR3 DNA: TGTGCCAGCAGCCAAGCTGGAACTTTCGGAAACACCATATATTTT; D gene: .; clone size: .; J gene: TRBJ1-3; V gene: TRBV4-2
CDR3 protein: CATSDGLFGASNQPQHF; CDR3 DNA: TGTGCCACCAGTGATGGGTTATTCGGGGCTAGCAATCAGCCCCAGCATTTT; D gene: .; clone size: .; J gene: TRBJ1-5; V gene: TRBV24-1
CDR3 protein: CASSPRGGSWGYTQYF; CDR3 DNA: TGTGCCAGCAGCCCCCGGGGGGGAAGCTGGGGATACACGCAGTATTTT; D gene: TRBD2; clone size: .; J gene: TRBJ2-3; V gene: TRBV11-3
CDR3 protein: CASRIGPHNEQFF; CDR3 DNA: TGTGCCAGCCGGATCGGGCCGCACAATGAGCAGTTCTTC; D gene: .; clone size: .; J gene: TRBJ2-1; V gene: TRBV6-5
CDR3 protein: CASRPTRNTEAFF; CDR3 DNA: TGTGCCAGCAGACCAACCAGGAACACTGAAGCTTTCTTT; D gene: .; clone size: few; J gene: TRBJ1-1; V gene: TRBV2
CDR3 protein: CASSRGVSDTEAFF; CDR3 DNA: TGTGCCAGCAGCCGCGGGGTGTCGGACACTGAAGCTTTCTTT; D gene: .; clone size: few; J gene: TRBJ1-1; V gene: TRBV3-1/TRBV3-2
CDR3 protein: CATRGSRMEQFF; CDR3 DNA: TGTGCCACTAGAGGTTCGCGGATGGAGCAGTTCTTC; D gene: .; clone size: .; J gene: TRBJ2-1; V gene: TRBV15
CDR3 protein: CASSKRDRGRAGELFF; CDR3 DNA: TGTGCCAGTAGTAAAAGGGACAGGGGGCGAGCGGGGGAGCTGTTTTTT; D gene: TRBD1; clone size: .; J gene: TRBJ2-2; V gene: TRBV19
CDR3 protein: CASSLAGASGGALGEQFF; CDR3 DNA: TGTGCCAGCAGCTTAGCGGGGGCTAGCGGGGGGGCCCTAGGAGAGCAGTTCTTC; D gene: TRBD2; clone size: .; J gene: TRBJ2-1; V gene: TRBV11-1
CDR3 protein: CASSERALRNSPLHF; CDR3 DNA: TGTGCCAGCAGTGAACGGGCCCTGAGGAATTCACCCCTCCACTTT; D gene: .; clone size: .; J gene: TRBJ1-6; V gene: TRBV2
CDR3 protein: CASSLGQTNSPLHF; CDR3 DNA: TGCGCCAGCAGCTTGGGGCAGACGAATTCACCCCTCCACTTT; D gene: .; clone size: .; J gene: TRBJ1-6; V gene: TRBV5-1
CDR3 protein: CASSKLSGSGNEQFF; CDR3 DNA: TGTGCCAGCAGCAAACTCAGCGGGAGCGGAAATGAGCAGTTCTTC; D gene: TRBD2; clone size: few; J gene: TRBJ2-1; V gene: TRBV7-2
CDR3 protein: CASSLDGGAGSGELFF; CDR3 DNA: TGTGCCAGCAGCCTCGACGGGGGGGCCGGATCGGGGGAGCTGTTTTTT; D gene: TRBD2; clone size: .; J gene: TRBJ2-2; V gene: TRBV7-2
CDR3 protein: CASTLAGSTDTQYF; CDR3 DNA: TGTGCCAGTACTCTAGCGGGAAGCACAGATACGCAGTATTTT; D gene: TRBD2; clone size: .; J gene: TRBJ2-3; V gene: TRBV19
CDR3 protein: CASSLQANYGYTF; CDR3 DNA: TGCGCCAGCAGCTTACAGGCTAACTATGGCTACACCTTC; D gene: .; clone size: .; J gene: TRBJ1-2; V gene: TRBV5-1
CDR3 protein: CASYLGQTSGANVLTF; CDR3 DNA: TGTGCCAGCTACCTGGGACAGACCTCTGGGGCCAACGTCCTGACTTTC; D gene: TRBD1; clone size: few; J gene: TRBJ2-6; V gene: TRBV2
CDR3 protein: CASSLAGSTETQYF; CDR3 DNA: TGTGCCAGCAGCTTAGCGGGGTCAACAGAGACCCAGTACTTC; D gene: .; clone size: .; J gene: TRBJ2-5; V gene: TRBV7-9